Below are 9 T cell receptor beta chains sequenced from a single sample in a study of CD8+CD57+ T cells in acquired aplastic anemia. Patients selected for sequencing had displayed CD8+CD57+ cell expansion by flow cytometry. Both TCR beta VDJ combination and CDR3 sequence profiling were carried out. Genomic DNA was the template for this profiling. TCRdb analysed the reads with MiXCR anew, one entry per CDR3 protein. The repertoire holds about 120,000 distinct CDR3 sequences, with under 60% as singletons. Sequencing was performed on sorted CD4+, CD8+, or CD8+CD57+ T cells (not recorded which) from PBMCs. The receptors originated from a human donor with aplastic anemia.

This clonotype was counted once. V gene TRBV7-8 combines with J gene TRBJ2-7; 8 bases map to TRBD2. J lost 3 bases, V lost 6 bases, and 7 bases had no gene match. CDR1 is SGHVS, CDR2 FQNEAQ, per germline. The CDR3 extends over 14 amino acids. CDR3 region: CASSKGTSGYEQYF. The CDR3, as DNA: TGTGCCAGCAGTAAGGGAACTAGCGGCTACGAGCAGTACTTC.

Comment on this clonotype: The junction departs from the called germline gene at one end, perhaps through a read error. CDR3 region: CATRGVVGRLSYEQNF. DNA for the CDR3: TGTGCCACCAGAGGGGTGGTGGGCCGACTCTCCTACGAGCAGAACTTC. This chain joins TRBV15 and TRBJ2-7; possible D gene TRBD1, 5 bases. The CDR3 is 16 residues long. CDR1 and CDR2 from the germline V gene are LNHNV and YYDKDF (reference sequence).

CDR3 DNA sequence: TGTGCCAGTTCCACCCCCAGGGAAATCCTCTCTGGAAACACCATATATTTT. The encoded protein is CASSTPREILSGNTIYF. The chain uses TRBV19 and TRBJ1-3, with D possibly being TRBD1 (5 bases). CDR3 length: 17 residues. V was clipped by 8 bases and J by 0 bases, with 20 bases between them. CDR1 LNHDA and CDR2 SQIVND come from the germline V gene (reference sequence). The complete variable domain, with remaining parts taken from reference TRBV19 and TRBJ1-3, reads DGGITQSPKYLFRKEGQNVTLSCEQNLNHDAMYWYRQDPGQGLRLIYYSQIVNDFQKGDIAEGYSVSREKKESFPLTVTSAQKNPTAFYLCASSTPREILSGNTIYFGEGSWLTVV.

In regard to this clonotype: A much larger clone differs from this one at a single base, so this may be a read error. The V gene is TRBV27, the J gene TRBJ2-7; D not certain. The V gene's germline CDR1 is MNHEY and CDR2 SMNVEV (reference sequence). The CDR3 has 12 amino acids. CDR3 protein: CASSFDGYELYF. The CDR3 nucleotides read TGTGCCAGCAGTTTCGATGGGTACGAGCTGTACTTC.

The CDR3 reads CASRRGAQVTEAFF. CDR3 coding DNA: TGTGCCAGCAGAAGGGGGGCGCAGGTCACTGAAGCTTTCTTT. V gene TRBV6-6 combines with J gene TRBJ1-1, with D possibly being TRBD1 (6 bases). V lost 6 bases and J lost 4, with 15 bases in between. This CDR3 spans 14 amino acids. Germline V lookup: CDR1 MNHNY, CDR2 SVGAGI (reference sequence).

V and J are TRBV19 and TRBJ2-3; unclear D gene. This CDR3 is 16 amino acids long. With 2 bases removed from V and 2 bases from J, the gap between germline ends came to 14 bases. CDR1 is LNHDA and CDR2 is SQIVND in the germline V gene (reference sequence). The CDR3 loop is CASSIRLDGTTDTQYF. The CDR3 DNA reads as TGTGCCAGTAGTATACGCCTAGATGGAACCACAGATACGCAGTATTTT.

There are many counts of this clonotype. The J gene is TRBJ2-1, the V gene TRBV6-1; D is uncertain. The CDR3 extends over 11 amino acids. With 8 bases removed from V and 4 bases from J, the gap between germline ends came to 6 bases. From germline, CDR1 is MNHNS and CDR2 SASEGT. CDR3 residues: CASGSYNEQFF. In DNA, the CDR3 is TGTGCCAGCGGGTCATACAATGAGCAGTTCTTC.

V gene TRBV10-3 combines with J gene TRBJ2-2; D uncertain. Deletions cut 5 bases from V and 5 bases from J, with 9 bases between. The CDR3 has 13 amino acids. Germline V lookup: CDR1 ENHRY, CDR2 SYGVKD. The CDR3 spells CAISSLRTGELFF. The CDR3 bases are TGTGCCATCAGTAGCCTGAGGACCGGGGAGCTGTTTTTT.

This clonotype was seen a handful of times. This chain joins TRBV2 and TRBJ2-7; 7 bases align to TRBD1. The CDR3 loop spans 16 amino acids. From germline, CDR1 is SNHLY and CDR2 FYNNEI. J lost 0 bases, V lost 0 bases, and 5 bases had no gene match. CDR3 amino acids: CASSEAGTASSYEQYF. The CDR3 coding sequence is TGTGCCAGCAGTGAAGCCGGGACAGCGAGCTCCTACGAGCAGTACTTC.